This TCR beta chain comes out of a study of shared clonotypes between healthy human individuals (dated by TCRdb to 2019 to 2021). For context, the study as a whole: A couple of women and a few men aged 18 to 49 years were included in the cohort. Per donor, three plates each were used for CD4 naive and CD4 memory, two for CD8 naive, and one for CD8 memory. To estimate repertoire size and how much clonotypes are shared between individuals, the study performed deep sequencing of blood TCR repertoires from a handful of healthy adults. Libraries were prepared and TCR repertoires were sequenced by different laboratories using diverse techniques, in order to increase sequencing depth and limit assay-specific biases. Per donor, leukapheresis produced somewhere between about 0.85 and 10 billion PBMCs.

TCR CDR3 regions were amplified from genomic DNA by multiplex PCR using the deep immunoSEQ assay. For each cell subset, the extracted genomic DNA was distributed evenly across all wells of several immunoSEQ 96-well plates, and each plate served as one replicate. For sorted subsets, each replicate PCR was loaded with approximately 0.2 ug genomic DNA, equivalent to some 31,000 T cell genomes. Purified libraries were measured with a Qubit 3.0 fluorometer, size-checked on a Bioanalyzer 2100, and measured again with the KAPA Library Quantification kit. A separate single-read 150-cycle Illumina NextSeq 550 flow cell was used to sequence each immunoSEQ 96-well plate. As for the original processing: Because the immunoSEQ output held only junctional sequences and lacked quality scores, the filtering could not match the filtering applied to full-length reads. To assign V/J genes and CDR3, sequences were annotated using PyIR, a Python wrapper for IgBLAST v1.9, with IMGT germline references. Reads with weak V/J assignments (E-value above 1e-6), missing CDR3, stop codons, out-of-frame junctions, or ambiguous translated residues were removed. V3J clonotypes were defined by identical inferred V gene, J gene, and CDR3 amino acid sequence. Percentage overlap between repertoires was computed as shared unique clonotypes divided by the size of the smaller repertoire. Repertoire richness was assessed with RTK rarefaction, the Chao1 estimator, and Recon v2.1 estimates of unobserved clonotypes. OLGA was used to compute generation probabilities for all TCRbeta clonotypes that the gDNA method yielded from a handful of donors. The table was pulled from immuneACCESS by TCRdb, which kept in-frame rearrangements only. Such tables lose some clones; where checked, under half of the loss comes from unresolved V genes, and the rest has no known cause. That table furnishes V, J and clone size, whereas the DNA furnished D and trimming. This sample holds millions of clones; 85% to 95% were observed only once. 0.39% of the sample is taken by the ten largest.

The research as a whole found: Rarefaction of sorted-subset datasets indicated incomplete sequencing despite the large sequencing depth. Pairwise subsampling led to the expectation that sequencing depth would affect the degree of clonotype sharing among donors. Higher generation probabilities were observed for clonotypes shared by all four sorted-subset donors than for non-shared clonotypes. Across a few donors, about 5.2% of naive CD4, around 3.5% of naive CD8, under 2.5% of memory CD4, and approximately 0.4% of memory CD8 clonotypes were shared. Estimated clonotype richness was generally larger for naive than for memory subsets. Sampling was limited to blood, and TCR repertoires in tissue likely differ from TCR repertoires in blood. The genetic and exposure-history diversity represented was limited by the small number of donors.

From V the trimming removes 0 bases and from J it removes 6 bases, while the gene matches leave 6 bases of the junction unaccounted for. According to the germline V gene, CDR1 reads KGHSH and CDR2 reads LQKENI. Measured from the cysteine to the phenylalanine, the CDR3 is 16 residues long. The CDR3 DNA has 48 bases and is translated from base 1. Of note for this clone: No cognate antigen has been identified for it. The input lacks base qualities; no much larger clone sits a single base away.

Healthy HIV-negative adults with no recently reported acute infections or vaccinations were included as donors. All donors were Caucasian adults living in Nashville, Tennessee, USA. CD4+ T cells were enriched by magnetic negative selection, after which naive cells were positively selected on CD45RA and the negative fraction was taken as the memory subset. Blood was collected by leukapheresis, and PBMCs were isolated by Ficoll-Histopaque density gradient centrifugation and then cryopreserved in liquid nitrogen vapor phase. Purity and quantity of every magnetically sorted T cell population were checked by analytical flow cytometry. Each sorted fraction had its genomic DNA isolated and then quantified by UV absorbance on a Nanodrop 2000c.

The clonotype originates from a man aged 18 to 30 in good health. Some clones in this sample may be carry-over from other donors' samples. The chain joins TRBV18 to TRBJ2-1; TRBD1 aligns with 9 central bases. Sequenced sample: naive CD4+ T cells from PBMCs. Interpreted using the paper, the cell subset or site label stands for: CD45RA+ positively selected. The CDR3 reads CASSPPNRGLSNEQFF. The nucleotides read TGTGCCAGCTCACCACCGAACAGGGGGCTGAGCAATGAGCAGTTCTTC.